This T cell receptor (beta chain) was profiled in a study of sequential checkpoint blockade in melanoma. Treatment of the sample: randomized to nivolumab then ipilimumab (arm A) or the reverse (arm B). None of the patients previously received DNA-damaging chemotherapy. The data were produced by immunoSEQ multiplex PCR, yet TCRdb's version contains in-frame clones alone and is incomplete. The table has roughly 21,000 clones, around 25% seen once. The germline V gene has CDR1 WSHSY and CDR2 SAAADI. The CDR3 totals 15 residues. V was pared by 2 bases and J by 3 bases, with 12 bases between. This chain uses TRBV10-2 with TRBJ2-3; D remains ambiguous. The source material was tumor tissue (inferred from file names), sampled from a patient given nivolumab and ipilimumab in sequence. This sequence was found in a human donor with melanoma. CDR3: CASSEPSVGTDTQYF. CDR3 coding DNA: TGCGCCAGCAGTGAGCCCAGCGTGGGTACAGATACGCAGTATTTT.